This T cell receptor beta chain stems from a study of identical twins. Only healthy Caucasians were enrolled as donors. The CDR3 consists of 16 residues. V gave up 6 bases and J gave up 5 bases; unmatched junction bases: 12. TCRdb redid the calling of the 5' RACE reads with MiXCR, one entry per CDR3 protein. The sample holds 500,000 or so distinct CDR3 sequences, around 20% seen once. These data are also associated with another study on T cells expressing NK-cell markers. That work contributes: For a handful of donors, the dominant NKG2C+ clonotypes made up roughly 1.0-7.5% of their CD8+ T cells. The HCMV specificity of the expanded NKG2C+ T cell clones stayed unresolved.

This TCR was sampled from a woman aged 18-30 years in good health. The sample was CD4+ T cells sorted from blood. The J gene is TRBJ1-4, the V gene TRBV12-3 or TRBV12-4; 7 bases are shared with TRBD1. The CDR3 sequence: CASRHGTAGQNEKLFF. The CDR3 DNA is TGTGCCAGCAGACACGGGACAGCGGGCCAAAATGAAAAACTGTTTTTT.